This TCR beta chain was sequenced for a study of cytomegalovirus exposure and HLA in healthy donors. Study summary: Previous work identified 95 million to 120 million unique TCR beta sequences from about 179 million T cells. General study points: In an earlier analysis, about 90% or about 30%: the productive usage of most TCR beta V segments. Sequencing probably produced one cluster of sequence variants that were highly shared. Cytomegalovirus status, reportedly, was diagnosed with high specificity and sensitivity by the classifier.

For this clone: Its cognate antigen is unknown.

60 Vbeta and 13 Jbeta primers were used in PCR. Profiling relied on immunoSEQ multiplex PCR, and the TCRdb table lists in-frame clones only, not all of them. This table holds around 41,000 clones, approximately 47% found once. The CDR3 runs 12 residues. Trimming at V came to 7 bases and at J to 6 bases, leaving 4 bases not matched to a gene. Germline V lookup: CDR1 SNHLY, CDR2 FYNNEI. Sample: PBMCs. The V gene is TRBV2, the J gene TRBJ1-1; TRBD1 matches at 8 bases. The clonotype was recovered from a man aged 60 to 69 in good health and CMV-seronegative. The DNA of the CDR3 is TGTGCCAGCACTGACAGGGGTGCTGAAGCTTTCTTT. It is translated as CASTDRGAEAFF.